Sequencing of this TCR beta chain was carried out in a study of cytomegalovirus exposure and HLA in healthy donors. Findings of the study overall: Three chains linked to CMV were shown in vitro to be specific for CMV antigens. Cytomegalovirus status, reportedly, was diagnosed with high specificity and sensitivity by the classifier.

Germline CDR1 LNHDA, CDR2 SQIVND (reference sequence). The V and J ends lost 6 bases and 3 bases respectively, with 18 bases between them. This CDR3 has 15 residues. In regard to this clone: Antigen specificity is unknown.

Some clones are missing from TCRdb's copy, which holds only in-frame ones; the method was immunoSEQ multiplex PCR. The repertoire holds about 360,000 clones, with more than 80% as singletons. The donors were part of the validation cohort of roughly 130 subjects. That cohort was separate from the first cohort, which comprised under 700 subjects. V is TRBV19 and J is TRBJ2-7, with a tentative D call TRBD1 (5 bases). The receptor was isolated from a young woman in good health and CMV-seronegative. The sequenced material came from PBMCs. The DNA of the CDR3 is TGTGCCAGTAGCCCCCAAGGGCAGGGCGGCTACGAGCAGTACTTC. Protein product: CASSPQGQGGYEQYF.